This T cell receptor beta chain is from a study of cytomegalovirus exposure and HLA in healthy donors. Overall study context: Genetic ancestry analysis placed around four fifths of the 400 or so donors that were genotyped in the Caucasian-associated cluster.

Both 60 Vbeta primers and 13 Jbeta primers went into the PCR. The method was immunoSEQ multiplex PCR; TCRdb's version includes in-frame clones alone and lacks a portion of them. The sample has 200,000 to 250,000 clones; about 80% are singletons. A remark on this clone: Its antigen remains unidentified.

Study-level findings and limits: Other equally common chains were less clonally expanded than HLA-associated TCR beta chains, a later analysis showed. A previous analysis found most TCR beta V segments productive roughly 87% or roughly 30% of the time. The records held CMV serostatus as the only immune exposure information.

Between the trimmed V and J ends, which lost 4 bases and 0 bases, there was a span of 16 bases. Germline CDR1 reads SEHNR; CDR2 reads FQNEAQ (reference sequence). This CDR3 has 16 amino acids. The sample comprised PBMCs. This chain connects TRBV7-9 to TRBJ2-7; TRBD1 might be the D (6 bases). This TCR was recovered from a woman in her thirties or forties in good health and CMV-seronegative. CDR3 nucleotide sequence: TGTGCCAGCAGCTCGGCGACAGGAAGGGTCTCCTACGAGCAGTACTTC. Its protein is CASSSATGRVSYEQYF.